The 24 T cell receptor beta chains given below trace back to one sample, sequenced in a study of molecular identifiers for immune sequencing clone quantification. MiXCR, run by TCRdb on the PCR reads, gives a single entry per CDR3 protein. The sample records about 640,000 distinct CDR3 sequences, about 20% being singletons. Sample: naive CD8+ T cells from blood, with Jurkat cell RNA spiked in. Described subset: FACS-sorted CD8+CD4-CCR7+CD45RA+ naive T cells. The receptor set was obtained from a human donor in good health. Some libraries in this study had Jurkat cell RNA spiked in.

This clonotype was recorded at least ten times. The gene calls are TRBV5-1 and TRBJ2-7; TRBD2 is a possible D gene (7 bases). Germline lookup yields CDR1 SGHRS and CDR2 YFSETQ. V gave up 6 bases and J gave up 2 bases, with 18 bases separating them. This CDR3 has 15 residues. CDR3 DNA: TGCGCCAGCACCATCGAAACCGGGGGGCCCTACGAGCAGTACTTC. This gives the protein CASTIETGGPYEQYF.

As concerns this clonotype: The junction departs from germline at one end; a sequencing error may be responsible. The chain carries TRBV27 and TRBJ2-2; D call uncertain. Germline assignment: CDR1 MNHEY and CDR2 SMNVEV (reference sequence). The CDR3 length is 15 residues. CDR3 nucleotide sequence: TGTGCCGGCAGTTCACCCCTAAATCCCACCGGGGAGCTGTTTTTT. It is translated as CAGSSPLNPTGELFF.

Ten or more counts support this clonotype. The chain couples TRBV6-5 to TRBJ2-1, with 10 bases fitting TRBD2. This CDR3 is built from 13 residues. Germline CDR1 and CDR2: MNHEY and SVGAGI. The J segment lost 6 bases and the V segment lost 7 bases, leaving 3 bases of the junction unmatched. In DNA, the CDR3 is TGTGCCAGCATGTCTAGCGGGAGCAATGAGCAGTTCTTC. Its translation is CASMSSGSNEQFF.

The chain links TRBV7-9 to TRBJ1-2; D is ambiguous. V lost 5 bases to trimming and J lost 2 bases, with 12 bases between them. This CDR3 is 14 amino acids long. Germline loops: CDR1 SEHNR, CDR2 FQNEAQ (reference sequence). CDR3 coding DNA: TGTGCCAGCAGCCCGCCGGTGGGGAACTATGGCTACACCTTC. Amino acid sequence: CASSPPVGNYGYTF.

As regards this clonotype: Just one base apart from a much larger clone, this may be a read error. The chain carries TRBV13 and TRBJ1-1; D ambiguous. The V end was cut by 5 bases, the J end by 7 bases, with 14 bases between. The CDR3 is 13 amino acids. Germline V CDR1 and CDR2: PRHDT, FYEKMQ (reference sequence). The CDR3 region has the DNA TGTGCCAGCAGCAAAATAAGACACTATGAAGCTTTCTTT. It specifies CASSKIRHYEAFF.

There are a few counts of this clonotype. Here the CDR3 reads CSANRDLSYEQYF. CDR3 DNA sequence: TGCAGTGCGAACCGGGACCTTTCCTACGAGCAGTACTTC. This rearrangement joins TRBV20-1 to TRBJ2-7; perhaps D is TRBD1 or TRBD2 (5 bases each). This CDR3 has 13 amino acids. Germline CDR1 DFQATT, CDR2 SNEGSKA (reference sequence). Trimming shortened V by 6 bases and J by 1 base, and 13 bases separated the two germline ends.

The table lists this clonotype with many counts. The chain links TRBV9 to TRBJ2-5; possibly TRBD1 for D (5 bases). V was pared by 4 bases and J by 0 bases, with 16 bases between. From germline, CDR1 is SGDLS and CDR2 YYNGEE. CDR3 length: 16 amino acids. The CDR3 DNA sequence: TGTGCCAGCAGCCCCAAGGACACCCTGTACCAAGAGACCCAGTACTTC. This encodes CASSPKDTLYQETQYF.

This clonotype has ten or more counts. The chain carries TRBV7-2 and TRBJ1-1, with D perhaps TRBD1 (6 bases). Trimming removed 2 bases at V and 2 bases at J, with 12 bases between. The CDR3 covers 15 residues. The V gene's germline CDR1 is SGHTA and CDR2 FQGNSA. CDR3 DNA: TGTGCCAGCAGCTTAACCGGACAGACAAACACTGAAGCTTTCTTT. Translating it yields CASSLTGQTNTEAFF.

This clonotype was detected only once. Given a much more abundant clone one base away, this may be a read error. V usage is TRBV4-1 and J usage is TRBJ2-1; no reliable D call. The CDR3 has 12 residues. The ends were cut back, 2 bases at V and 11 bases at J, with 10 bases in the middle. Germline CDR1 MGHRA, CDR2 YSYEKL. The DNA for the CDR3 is TGCGCCAGCAGCCAATCCGGGTCTAAGCAGTTCTTC. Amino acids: CASSQSGSKQFF.

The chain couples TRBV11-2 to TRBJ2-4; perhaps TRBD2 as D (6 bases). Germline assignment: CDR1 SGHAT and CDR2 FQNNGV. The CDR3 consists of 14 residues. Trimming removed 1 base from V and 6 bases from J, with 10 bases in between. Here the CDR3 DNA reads TGTGCCAGCAGCTTAGGGAGGGCCCGAAACATTCAGTACTTC. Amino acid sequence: CASSLGRARNIQYF.

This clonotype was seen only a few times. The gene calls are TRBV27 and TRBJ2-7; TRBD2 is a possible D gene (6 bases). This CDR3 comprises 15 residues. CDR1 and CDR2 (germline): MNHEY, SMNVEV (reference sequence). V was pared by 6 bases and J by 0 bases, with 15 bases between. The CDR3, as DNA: TGTGCCAGCAGCCTTGGGGGACTCCGCTCCTACGAGCAGTACTTC. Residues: CASSLGGLRSYEQYF.

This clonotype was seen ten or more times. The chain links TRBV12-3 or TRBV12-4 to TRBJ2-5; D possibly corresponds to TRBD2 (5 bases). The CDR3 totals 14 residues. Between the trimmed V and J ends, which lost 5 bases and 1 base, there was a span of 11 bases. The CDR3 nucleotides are TGTGCCAGCAGTCATGCTAGCCTCCAAGAGACCCAGTACTTC. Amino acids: CASSHASLQETQYF.

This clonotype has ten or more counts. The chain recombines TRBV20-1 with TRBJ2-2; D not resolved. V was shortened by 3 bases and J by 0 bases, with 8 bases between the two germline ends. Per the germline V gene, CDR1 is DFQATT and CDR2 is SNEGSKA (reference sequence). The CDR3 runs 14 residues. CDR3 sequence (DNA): TGCAGTGCTAGTTTGCGTGCGAACACCGGGGAGCTGTTTTTT. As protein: CSASLRANTGELFF.

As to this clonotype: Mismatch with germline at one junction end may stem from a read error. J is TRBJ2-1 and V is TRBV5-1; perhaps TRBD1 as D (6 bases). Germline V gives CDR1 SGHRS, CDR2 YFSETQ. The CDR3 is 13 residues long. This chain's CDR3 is CAGSQGQGYEQFF. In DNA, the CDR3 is TGCGCCGGCAGCCAGGGGCAAGGGTATGAGCAGTTCTTC.

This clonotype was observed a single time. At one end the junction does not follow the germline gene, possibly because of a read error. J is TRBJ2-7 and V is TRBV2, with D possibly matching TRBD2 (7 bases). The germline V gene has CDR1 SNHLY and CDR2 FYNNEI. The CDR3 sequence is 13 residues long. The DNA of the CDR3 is TGTGCCAGCAAACCGGGGGGCATTAGTGAGCAGTGCTTC. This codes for CASKPGGISEQCF.

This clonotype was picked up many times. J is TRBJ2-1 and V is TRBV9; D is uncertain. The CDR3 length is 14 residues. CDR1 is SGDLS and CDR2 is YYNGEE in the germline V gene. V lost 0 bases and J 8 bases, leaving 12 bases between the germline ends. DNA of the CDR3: TGTGCCAGCAGCGTAGCCGACGTAGCTCATGAGCAGTTCTTC. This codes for CASSVADVAHEQFF.

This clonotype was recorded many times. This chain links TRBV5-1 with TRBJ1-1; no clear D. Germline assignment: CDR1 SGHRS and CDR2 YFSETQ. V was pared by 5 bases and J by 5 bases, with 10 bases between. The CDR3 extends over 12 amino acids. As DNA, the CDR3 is TGCGCCAGCAGACGTCCGGGGACTGAAGCTTTCTTT. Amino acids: CASRRPGTEAFF. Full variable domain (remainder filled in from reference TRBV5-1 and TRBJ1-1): KAGVTQTPRYLIKTRGQQVTLSCSPISGHRSVSWYQQTPGQGLQFLFEYFSETQRNKGNFPGRFSGRQFSNSRSEMNVSTLELGDSALYLCASRRPGTEAFFGQGTRLTVV.

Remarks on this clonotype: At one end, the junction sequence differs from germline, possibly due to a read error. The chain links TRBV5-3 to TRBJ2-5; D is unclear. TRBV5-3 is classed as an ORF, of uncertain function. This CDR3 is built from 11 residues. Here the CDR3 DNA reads TGTGCCAGCAGCTTGTCTGCGACCCAGTACTTC. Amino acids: CASSLSATQYF.

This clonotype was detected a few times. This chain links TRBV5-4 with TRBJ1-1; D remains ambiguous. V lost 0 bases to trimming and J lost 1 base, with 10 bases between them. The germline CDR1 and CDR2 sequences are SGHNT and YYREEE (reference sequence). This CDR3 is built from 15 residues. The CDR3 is CASSLAEMGNTEAFF. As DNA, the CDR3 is TGTGCCAGCAGCTTGGCCGAGATGGGGAACACTGAAGCTTTCTTT. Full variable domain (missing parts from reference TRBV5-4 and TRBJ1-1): ETGVTQSPTHLIKTRGQQVTLRCSSQSGHNTVSWYQQALGQGPQFIFQYYREEENGRGNFPPRFSGLQFPNYSSELNVNALELDDSALYLCASSLAEMGNTEAFFGQGTRLTVV.

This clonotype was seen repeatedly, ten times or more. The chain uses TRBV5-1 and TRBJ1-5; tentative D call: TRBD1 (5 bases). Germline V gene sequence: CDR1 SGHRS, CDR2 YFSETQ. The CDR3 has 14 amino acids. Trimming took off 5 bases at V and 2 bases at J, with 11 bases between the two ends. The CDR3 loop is CASSMSGGNQPQHF. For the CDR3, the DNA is TGCGCCAGCAGTATGTCGGGGGGCAATCAGCCCCAGCATTTT. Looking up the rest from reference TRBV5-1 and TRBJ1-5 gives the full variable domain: KAGVTQTPRYLIKTRGQQVTLSCSPISGHRSVSWYQQTPGQGLQFLFEYFSETQRNKGNFPGRFSGRQFSNSRSEMNVSTLELGDSALYLCASSMSGGNQPQHFGDGTRLSIL.

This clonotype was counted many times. The CDR3 is CASSITGVSGANVLTF. CDR3 bases: TGTGCCAGCAGTATTACAGGGGTCTCTGGGGCCAACGTCCTGACTTTC. This rearrangement joins TRBV27 to TRBJ2-6; 7 bases are a match to TRBD1. Germline trimming cut 5 bases from V and 0 bases from J; bases unmatched to any gene: 4. Germline loops: CDR1 MNHEY, CDR2 SMNVEV (reference sequence). This CDR3 is built from 16 residues.

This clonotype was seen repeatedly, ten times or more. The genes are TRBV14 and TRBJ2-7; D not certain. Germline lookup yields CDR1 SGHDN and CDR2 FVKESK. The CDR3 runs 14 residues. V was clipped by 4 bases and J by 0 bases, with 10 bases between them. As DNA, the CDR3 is TGTGCCAGCAGCCTAGGGCAGGCCTCCTACGAGCAGTACTTC. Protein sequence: CASSLGQASYEQYF.

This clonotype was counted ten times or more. The CDR3 region has the DNA TGTGCCAGCAGCTTAAGATCTGGTTGGTCCTCGGACACCGGGGAGCTGTTTTTT. Amino acids: CASSLRSGWSSDTGELFF. V gene TRBV7-3 combines with J gene TRBJ2-2; unclear D gene. Germline lookup yields CDR1 SGHTA and CDR2 FQGTGA. Trimming removed 1 base from V and 3 bases from J, with 18 bases in between. The CDR3 contains 18 residues. The whole variable domain, remainder taken from reference TRBV7-3 and TRBJ2-2, is GAGVSQTPSNKVTEKGKYVELRCDPISGHTALYWYRQSLGQGPEFLIYFQGTGAADDSGLPNDRFFAVRPEGSVSTLKIQRTERGDSAVYLCASSLRSGWSSDTGELFFGEGSRLTVL.

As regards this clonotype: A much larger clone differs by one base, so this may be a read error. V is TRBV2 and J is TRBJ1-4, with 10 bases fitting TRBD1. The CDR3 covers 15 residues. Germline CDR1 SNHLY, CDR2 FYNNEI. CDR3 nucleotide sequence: TGTGCCAGCGTAAGACCGGGACAGGGGAATGAAAAACTGCTTTTT. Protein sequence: CASVRPGQGNEKLLF.